This T cell receptor (beta chain) was found in a study of shared clonotypes between healthy human individuals. The ends were cut back, 4 bases at V and 7 bases at J, with 14 bases in the middle. Looked up from germline, CDR1 is KGHSH and CDR2 is LQKENI. This CDR3 comprises 14 residues. Among the donors, all were Caucasian adults who lived in Nashville, Tennessee. General observations from the study: The researchers took only blood, and tissue repertoires probably look different.

Remarks on this clone: The antigen is not known.

Method: immunoSEQ multiplex PCR; TCRdb's copy keeps in-frame clones and lacks some. The data show 900,000 to 1,200,000 clones, with approximately 80% seen just once and roughly 0.62% held by the top ten. This clonotype was sampled from a man aged 18 to 35 in good health. Some clones in this sample may be carry-over from other donors' samples. Material: memory CD4+ T cells from PBMCs. Sample subset: CD45RA-negative fraction. The chain couples TRBV18 to TRBJ1-5, with D perhaps matching TRBD1 (5 bases). The CDR3 nucleotides are TGTGCCAGCTCACGGGACGCCCGGGGGCAGCCCCAGCATTTT. It translates to CASSRDARGQPQHF.